Presented here are 31 T cell receptor beta chains from one specimen sequenced in a study of cytomegalovirus exposure and HLA in healthy donors. PCR used 60 Vbeta primers and 13 Jbeta primers. Produced via immunoSEQ multiplex PCR; TCRdb's table is partial and in-frame only. The table includes about 230,000 clones, around 88% detected once. Sequenced: PBMCs. The receptors derive from a woman aged 18 to 35 in good health and CMV-seronegative.

This chain uses TRBV19 with TRBJ2-7, with 9 bases matching TRBD1. Germline V gives CDR1 LNHDA, CDR2 SQIVND (reference sequence). The trim removed 5 bases at V and 2 bases at J, leaving 10 bases unmatched. The length of the CDR3 is 16 residues. The CDR3 sequence: CASSDHSGTGPYEQYF. In DNA form, the CDR3 reads TGTGCCAGTAGTGACCACTCCGGGACAGGGCCCTACGAGCAGTACTTC.

V usage is TRBV28 and J usage is TRBJ1-6; possibly TRBD1 for D (5 bases). CDR3 length: 13 amino acids. Germline CDR1 MDHEN, CDR2 SYDVKM. Trimming took 4 bases from V and 7 from J, leaving 8 bases between them. CDR3 DNA sequence: TGTGCCAGCAGTTCAGGGTGGAATTCACCCCTCCACTTT. It specifies CASSSGWNSPLHF.

The chain couples TRBV25-1 to TRBJ2-5; possible D gene TRBD1, 6 bases. The CDR3 runs to 15 residues. Germline CDR1 MGHDK, CDR2 SYGVNS. Trimming stripped 5 bases from V and 4 bases from J, with 17 bases between. The CDR3 spells CASSPPYRDGETQYF. The CDR3 nucleotides are TGTGCCAGCAGTCCCCCGTACAGGGATGGAGAGACCCAGTACTTC.

The chain uses TRBV4-3 and TRBJ2-7; D may be TRBD1 (6 bases). The V gene's germline CDR1 is LGHNA and CDR2 YSLEER. V lost 3 bases and J 5 bases, leaving 11 bases between the germline ends. The CDR3 loop spans 13 amino acids. CDR3 residues: CASSHRGFHEQYF. As DNA, the CDR3 is TGCGCCAGCAGCCACAGGGGTTTCCACGAGCAGTACTTC.

The chain carries TRBV27 and TRBJ1-2; 7 positions match TRBD1. The CDR3 totals 16 residues. Germline-derived CDR1 and CDR2 are MNHEY and SMNVEV (reference sequence). V dropped 2 bases and J dropped 5; count of bases not matched to a gene: 11. The CDR3 region has the DNA TGTGCCAGCAGTTTAGGGGACGACAGGGTACTATATGGCTACACCTTC. Amino acids: CASSLGDDRVLYGYTF.

This chain connects TRBV9 to TRBJ2-5; 8 bases line up with TRBD1. The germline V gene encodes CDR1 SGDLS and CDR2 YYNGEE. With 3 bases clipped from V and 7 bases from J, the junction kept 5 bases outside the gene matches. The CDR3 totals 13 residues. CDR3 amino acids: CASSGQGSVTQYF. The CDR3 coding sequence is TGTGCCAGCAGCGGACAGGGGTCCGTGACCCAGTACTTC.

The J gene is TRBJ1-4, the V gene TRBV5-1, with 8 bases matching TRBD1. This CDR3 is built from 16 residues. The V gene end was trimmed by 0 bases and the J gene end by 3 bases; junction bases not matched to a gene: 4. Germline V gives CDR1 SGHRS, CDR2 YFSETQ. CDR3 DNA sequence: TGCGCCAGCAGCTTGGCCTGGACAGGGCCTAATGAAAAACTGTTTTTT. Protein: CASSLAWTGPNEKLFF.

This rearrangement joins TRBV7-2 to TRBJ2-3, with 10 nucleotides matching TRBD2. Per the germline V gene, CDR1 is SGHTA and CDR2 is FQGNSA. The CDR3 has 16 amino acids. V lost 5 bases and J lost 0; bases outside the gene matches: 5. CDR3 region: CASSPGLALSTDTQYF. The CDR3 coding sequence is TGTGCCAGCAGCCCGGGACTAGCGCTTAGCACAGATACGCAGTATTTT. Full variable domain (outside the CDR3, taken from reference TRBV7-2 and TRBJ2-3): GAGVSQSPSNKVTEKGKDVELRCDPISGHTALYWYRQSLGQGLEFLIYFQGNSAPDKSGLPSDRFSAERTGGSVSTLTIQRTQQEDSAVYLCASSPGLALSTDTQYFGPGTRLTVL.

J is TRBJ2-5 and V is TRBV5-6, with 9 nucleotides matching TRBD1. CDR1 and CDR2 from the germline V gene are SGHDT and YYEEEE. This CDR3 has 13 residues. Trimming removed 0 bases from V and 11 bases from J; junction bases left unmatched: 5. The CDR3 coding sequence is TGTGCCAGCAGCTTGGGGGGACAGGGCCAGCAGTACTTC. This encodes CASSLGGQGQQYF.

V usage is TRBV18 and J usage is TRBJ2-2; 7 positions match TRBD2. The CDR3 loop spans 16 amino acids. The ends lost 6 bases at V and 2 bases at J; junction bases unmatched: 9. Germline V gene lookup returns CDR1 KGHSH and CDR2 LQKENI. The DNA for the CDR3 is TGTGCCAGCTCGTACACCGGGACTACTAACACCGGGGAGCTGTTTTTT. This encodes CASSYTGTTNTGELFF.

V is TRBV7-3 and J is TRBJ2-3, with 7 bases identical to TRBD1. The CDR3 runs to 16 residues. CDR1 is SGHTA, CDR2 FQGTGA, per germline. Losses at the gene ends were 4 bases for V and 0 bases for J; bases not matched to a gene: 7. In DNA form, the CDR3 reads TGTGCCAGCAGCTCTGGAAGACAGGGAAGCACAGATACGCAGTATTTT. Its protein is CASSSGRQGSTDTQYF.

This clone appeared a single time. The chain carries TRBV11-1 and TRBJ2-7; 11 bases map to TRBD1. Trimming cost V 5 bases and J 6 bases; bases outside gene matches: 0. Germline V gene data show CDR1 as SGHAT and CDR2 as FQDESV (reference sequence). This CDR3 region has 12 residues. CDR3 nucleotide sequence: TGTGCCAGCAGCGGGACAGGGGGCGAGCAGTACTTC. Translation gives CASSGTGGEQYF.

The gene calls are TRBV11-2 and TRBJ2-1, with a weak D call TRBD1 (5 bases). Germline V gene data show CDR1 as SGHAT and CDR2 as FQNNGV. The CDR3 sequence is 14 residues long. The V end was cut by 5 bases, the J end by 8 bases, with 16 bases between. Here the CDR3 reads CASSADVVGHEQFF. DNA for the CDR3: TGTGCCAGCAGCGCGGATGTTGTGGGGCATGAGCAGTTCTTC.

CDR3 DNA: TGTGCCATCAGTGAATCGGGGGGCCCCTATAATTCACCCCTCCACTTT. Translation: CAISESGGPYNSPLHF. The chain recombines TRBV10-3 with TRBJ1-6; perhaps TRBD1 as D (6 bases). The CDR3 extends over 16 amino acids. V lost 3 bases to trimming and J lost 2 bases, with 11 bases between them. The germline V gene encodes CDR1 ENHRY and CDR2 SYGVKD.

The J gene is TRBJ1-1, the V gene TRBV5-1; tentatively, D is TRBD1 (5 bases). The CDR3 runs to 15 residues. V lost 0 bases to trimming and J lost 1 base, with 10 bases between them. CDR1 and CDR2 from the germline V gene are SGHRS and YFSETQ. Here the CDR3 reads CASSLVAGPNTEAFF. As DNA, the CDR3 is TGCGCCAGCAGCTTGGTTGCAGGGCCGAACACTGAAGCTTTCTTT.

J is TRBJ2-7 and V is TRBV6-6, with 8 bases identical to TRBD1. The J segment lost 7 bases and the V segment lost 6 bases, leaving 14 bases of the junction unmatched. The CDR3 runs 15 residues. In germline, CDR1 is MNHNY, CDR2 SVGAGI (reference sequence). CDR3 DNA sequence: TGTGCCAGCAGCCTAGGACAGGGCGGGCATGGTGAGCAGTACTTC. This gives the protein CASSLGQGGHGEQYF.

The chain links TRBV9 to TRBJ1-2; tentatively, D is TRBD1 (6 bases). The CDR3 consists of 13 residues. The germline gives CDR1 SGDLS, CDR2 YYNGEE. The V and J ends lost 6 bases and 4 bases respectively, with 13 bases between them. This CDR3 reads CASTVQGPYGYTF. CDR3 DNA: TGTGCCAGCACTGTACAGGGCCCCTATGGCTACACCTTC.

V and J are TRBV7-9 and TRBJ2-7; 12 nucleotides align to TRBD1. Germline CDR1 is SEHNR and CDR2 is FQNEAQ (reference sequence). V trimming: 3 bases; J trimming: 6 bases; junction bases outside the gene matches: 6. CDR3 length: 15 amino acids. CDR3 sequence (DNA): TGTGCCAGCAGCTTCGGCGGGACAGGGGGCAGCGAGCAGTACTTC. Encoded protein: CASSFGGTGGSEQYF.

The chain is built from TRBV30 and TRBJ2-5; 8 bases are a match to TRBD2. The CDR3 covers 17 residues. With V trimmed by 0 bases and J by 7 bases, 16 bases remained unmatched. Germline V gives CDR1 GTSNPN, CDR2 SVGIG (reference sequence). The chain's CDR3 is CAWSVNLQTSVRGTQYF. In DNA form, the CDR3 reads TGTGCCTGGAGTGTGAATTTACAGACTAGCGTCAGGGGGACCCAGTACTTC.

The chain joins TRBV11-2 to TRBJ2-5; 7 bases match TRBD2. The junction had 9 bases not matched to a gene; V was cut back by 5 bases and J by 0 bases. CDR1 is SGHAT, CDR2 FQNNGV, per germline. This CDR3 region has 16 residues. CDR3 sequence reads: CASSAVSGVYQETQYF. CDR3 sequence (DNA): TGTGCCAGCAGCGCCGTGAGCGGGGTTTACCAAGAGACCCAGTACTTC.

The rearrangement joins TRBV27 to TRBJ2-7; D is uncertain. Trimming took off 4 bases at V and 4 bases at J, with 2 bases between the two ends. The germline V gene has CDR1 MNHEY and CDR2 SMNVEV (reference sequence). The CDR3 covers 10 residues. The CDR3 is CASSSYEQYF. The CDR3 DNA is TGTGCCAGCAGTTCATACGAGCAGTACTTC.

The rearrangement joins TRBV11-2 to TRBJ2-7; 7 nucleotides align to TRBD2. This CDR3 is built from 12 residues. With V trimmed by 5 bases and J by 13 bases, 11 bases remained unmatched. CDR1 and CDR2 from the germline V gene are SGHAT and FQNNGV. The DNA for the CDR3 is TGTGCCAGCAGCCCGTTAACTAGCGAGCCTTACTTC. The encoded protein is CASSPLTSEPYF.

The chain has TRBV7-7 and TRBJ2-7; 13 positions agree with TRBD2. The ends lost 5 bases at V and 9 bases at J; junction bases unmatched: 7. CDR3 length: 14 amino acids. Germline lookup yields CDR1 SSHAT and CDR2 FNYEAQ (reference sequence). This CDR3 reads CASSPGTSGIGQYF. The CDR3 nucleotides read TGTGCCAGCAGCCCCGGGACTAGCGGGATCGGGCAGTACTTC.

The gene calls are TRBV11-3 and TRBJ2-1; 8 positions match TRBD1. This CDR3 contains 13 residues. Germline values: CDR1 SGHNT, CDR2 YENEEA. J gave up 7 bases and V 5 bases, and 4 bases lay outside the gene matches. The CDR3 reads CASSPQGANEQFF. Here the CDR3 DNA reads TGTGCCAGCAGCCCTCAGGGGGCTAATGAGCAGTTCTTC.

The chain employs TRBV15 and TRBJ2-6, with D perhaps matching TRBD2 (6 bases). Trimming took off 7 bases at V and 6 bases at J, with 16 bases between the two ends. Germline V gene data show CDR1 as LNHNV and CDR2 as YYDKDF (reference sequence). CDR3 length equals 15 residues. The CDR3 nucleotides read TGTGCCACCACCGTGGGACTGGGGTTGGCCAACGTCCTGACTTTC. Translation: CATTVGLGLANVLTF.

The rearrangement joins TRBV5-1 to TRBJ2-2, with D perhaps TRBD2 (5 bases). The CDR3 covers 15 residues. Germline V lookup: CDR1 SGHRS, CDR2 YFSETQ. V dropped 10 bases and J dropped 1 base, with 17 bases sitting between them. This CDR3 is CAPHRGLLNTGELFF. CDR3 coding DNA: TGCGCCCCCCACCGCGGACTCCTGAACACCGGGGAGCTGTTTTTT.

This sequence joins TRBV21-1 and TRBJ1-3. TRBV21-1 is described as a pseudogene. The CDR3 runs to 16 residues. CDR3 loop: CASSKGIPGSGNTIYF. In nucleotides, the CDR3 is TGTGCCAGCAGCAAAGGGATTCCGGGGTCTGGAAACACCATATATTTT.

The J gene is TRBJ2-1, the V gene TRBV4-1, with TRBD2 matching over 11 bases. This CDR3 is 16 amino acids long. V was clipped by 0 bases and J by 7 bases; unmatched bases: 5. Germline V gene sequence: CDR1 MGHRA, CDR2 YSYEKL. DNA of the CDR3: TGCGCCAGCAGCCAAGAAGGACTAGCGGGTGCGAATGAGCAGTTCTTC. Encoded protein: CASSQEGLAGANEQFF.

The chain uses TRBV4-3 and TRBJ2-3, with D possibly being TRBD2 (5 bases). The CDR3 is 18 amino acids. Germline V gene sequence: CDR1 LGHNA, CDR2 YSLEER. V was cut by 3 bases and J by 4 bases, with 23 bases left in between. CDR3 bases: TGCGCCAGCAGCCATGGCGGCGGGCGGGTCATTAGCCCAGATACGCAGTATTTT. It is translated as CASSHGGGRVISPDTQYF.

CDR3 residues: CASSPLADQPQHF. The CDR3 DNA follows: TGTGCCAGCAGTCCCTTAGCCGATCAGCCCCAGCATTTT. This sequence joins TRBV7-9 and TRBJ1-5; D remains ambiguous. The CDR3 sequence is 13 residues long. Germline CDR1 is SEHNR and CDR2 is FQNEAQ (reference sequence). V was pared by 6 bases and J by 5 bases, with 11 bases between.

The chain uses TRBV11-2 and TRBJ2-2, with TRBD2 matching 15 bases. The V gene's germline CDR1 is SGHAT and CDR2 FQNNGV. V gave up 5 bases and J gave up 6 bases; unmatched junction bases: 10. The CDR3 loop spans 18 amino acids. The CDR3 is CASSTGLAGGQGAGELFF. CDR3 DNA sequence: TGTGCCAGCAGCACGGGACTAGCGGGAGGACAGGGGGCCGGGGAGCTGTTTTTT.